These T cell receptor beta chains were read from a single sample in a study of T-cell reconstitution after alpha-beta-depleted transplantation in children. Each CDR3 protein is one row after TCRdb ran MiXCR on the PCR reads. The sample has approximately 400,000 distinct CDR3 sequences; 11% are singletons. The sequenced sample was PBMCs from the stem cell graft donor, obtained from the stem cell graft. The receptors come from a human donor who donated a stem cell graft to a child with acute myeloid leukemia. Each CDR3 is given with its conserved first and last residue. A D gene is named only where the DNA matches it firmly. Where a row states a size, it is once, few, many or the class of an expanded clone; other rows omit it.

J gene	clone size	V gene	D gene	CDR3 protein	CDR3 DNA
TRBJ1-1	-	TRBV27	-	CASRTRGDSTEAFF	TGTGCCAGCAGGACGCGGGGGGATAGCACTGAAGCTTTCTTT
TRBJ2-5	-	TRBV4-1	TRBD2	CASSQVGREGETQYF	TGCGCCAGCAGCCAAGTCGGTCGGGAGGGGGAGACCCAGTACTTC
TRBJ2-5	-	TRBV21-1	-	CASSKDCGQYF	TGTGCCAGCAGCAAAGATTGCGGCCAGTACTTC
TRBJ2-7	many	TRBV5-6	-	CASSLDTGYEQYF	TGTGCCAGCAGCTTGGATACGGGCTACGAGCAGTACTTC
TRBJ1-2	few	TRBV5-1	-	CASSPPGGQGYTF	TGCGCCAGCAGCCCCCCGGGTGGTCAAGGCTACACCTTC
TRBJ1-1	few	TRBV5-1	-	CASSSGEGDTEAFF	TGCGCCAGCAGCTCCGGCGAGGGAGACACTGAAGCTTTCTTT
TRBJ1-1	few	TRBV7-8	TRBD1	CASSLQVQGAATEAFF	TGTGCCAGCAGCTTACAAGTACAGGGGGCGGCCACTGAAGCTTTCTTT
TRBJ2-7	few	TRBV4-2	TRBD2	CASSQGTGTSGYEQYF	TGTGCCAGCAGCCAAGGGACCGGGACTAGCGGCTACGAGCAGTACTTC
TRBJ2-2	-	TRBV7-6	-	CASSFGFGPHSGELFF	TGTGCCAGCAGCTTTGGTTTCGGGCCCCATTCCGGGGAGCTGTTTTTT
TRBJ1-1	few	TRBV11-1	-	CASSNQGRQKGLDTEAFF	TGTGCCAGCAGCAACCAGGGACGGCAGAAAGGGTTGGACACTGAAGCTTTCTTT
TRBJ2-5	few	TRBV7-3	-	CASSLNGGTPETQYF	TGTGCCAGCAGCTTAAACGGCGGGACCCCCGAGACCCAGTACTTC
TRBJ2-5	-	TRBV10-3	TRBD2	CAIRASGGAPETQYF	TGTGCCATCAGGGCGAGCGGGGGGGCCCCAGAGACCCAGTACTTC
TRBJ2-7	few	TRBV4-3	TRBD1	CASSQGTGPYEQYF	TGCGCCAGCAGCCAAGGGACAGGGCCCTACGAGCAGTACTTC
TRBJ1-2	few	TRBV12-3/TRBV12-4	TRBD1	CASSRVQGNYGYTF	TGTGCCAGCAGTCGAGTACAGGGGAACTATGGCTACACCTTC
TRBJ2-7	-	TRBV27	-	CASSPGGGFYEQYF	TGTGCCAGCAGTCCAGGAGGGGGCTTCTACGAGCAGTACTTC
TRBJ2-1	many	TRBV24-1	TRBD2	CATSDPSGGRHNEQFF	TGTGCCACCAGTGATCCTAGCGGGGGGCGCCACAATGAGCAGTTCTTC
TRBJ2-5	few	TRBV3-1	-	CASSHPREETQYF	TGTGCCAGCAGCCATCCACGAGAAGAGACCCAGTACTTC
TRBJ2-2	many	TRBV7-3	TRBD2	CASSTRGAGELFF	TGTGCCAGCAGCACCCGGGGGGCCGGGGAGCTGTTTTTT